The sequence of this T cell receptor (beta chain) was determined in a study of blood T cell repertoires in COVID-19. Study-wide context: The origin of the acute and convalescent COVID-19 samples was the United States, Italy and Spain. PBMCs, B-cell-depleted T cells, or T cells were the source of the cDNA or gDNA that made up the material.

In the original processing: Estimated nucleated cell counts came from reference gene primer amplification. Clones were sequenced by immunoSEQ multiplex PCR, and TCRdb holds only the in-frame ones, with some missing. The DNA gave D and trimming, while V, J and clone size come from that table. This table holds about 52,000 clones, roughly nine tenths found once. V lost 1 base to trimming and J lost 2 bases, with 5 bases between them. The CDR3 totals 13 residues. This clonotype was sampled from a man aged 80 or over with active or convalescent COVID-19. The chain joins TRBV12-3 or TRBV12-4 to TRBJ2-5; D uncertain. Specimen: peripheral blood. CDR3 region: CASSLGGQETQYF. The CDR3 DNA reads TGTGCCAGCAGTTTAGGCGGTCAAGAGACCCAGTACTTC.